This T cell receptor beta chain stems from a study of T-cell reconstitution after alpha-beta-depleted transplantation in children (dated by TCRdb to the mid-2010s). In the study overall: T-cell immune reconstitution after TCRalphabeta/CD19-depleted allogeneic hematopoietic cell transplantation in children was quantitatively tracked in the study by means of TCR repertoire profiling. Beyond this particular receptor, the publication reports: Apparently early alphabetaT-cell count recovery about two months after transplant reportedly relied on only several hundred rapidly expanded clones derived from non-depleted graft cells. In some patients, the high TCRbeta diversity seen at day 60 was put down to recipient T cells and intrathymic progenitors that had survived conditioning. Over the following months the frequencies of hyperexpanded clones went down, and after one year T-cell counts and TCRbeta diversity were mostly credited to newly produced T cells.

The library was obtained by PCR. The sequencing machine was an Illumina HiSeq 2500. To normalize quantification of the TCRbeta repertoire, the TCR libraries were built with molecular barcoding that relied on unique molecular identifiers. TCRdb trimmed public reads at Q25 via fastp, called clones via MiXCR and kept in-frame beta chains. Entries are consolidated by CDR3 protein sequence, retaining the most common genes and DNA. A total of 500,000 to 650,000 distinct CDR3 sequences appear in this sample, 10% to 15% of them only once. Clones ranked in the top ten supply 2.2% of the sample. This specimen's treatment or condition label, per the study, means: allogeneic hematopoietic cell transplantation with graft depleted of TCRalphabeta T cells and CD19 B cells. TCRalphabeta/CD19-depleted allogeneic hematopoietic cell grafts were given to the transplant recipients, all of whom were children. Trimming takes 4 bases from V and 1 base from J, and the germline ends sit 11 bases apart. Taken from the germline V gene (reference sequence), the CDR1 and CDR2 loops are MNHEY and SMNVEV. The CDR3 has 14 amino acids, counting the end cysteine and phenylalanine. Only the CDR3 DNA is retained, 42 bases long and in frame from the first base.

This clonotype occurred many times. It has no known antigen specificity. Base-call qualities are not available, and no considerably larger clone is one nucleotide away. The source material was PBMCs, mostly from graft donor cells, sampled 360 days after TCRalphabeta/CD19-depleted stem cell transplant. The chain is made from TRBV27 and TRBJ2-7; the D region possibly corresponds to TRBD2 (6 bases align). The receptor's source is a male patient younger than 18 who had a stem cell transplant for acute myeloid leukemia, so the T cells may come from the graft donor. The CDR3 protein: CASSWRGKSYEQYF. The DNA sequence is as follows: TGTGCCAGCAGTTGGCGGGGCAAATCCTACGAGCAGTACTTC.